The 16 T cell receptor beta chains below come from one sample, sequenced in a study of shared clonotypes between healthy human individuals. In the naive CD8 group, cells lacked CD45RO and were positively selected for CCR7, so terminally differentiated effector memory CD45RA+ cells were left out. The table came from immunoSEQ multiplex PCR; TCRdb's copy has only in-frame clones and leaves some out. Of approximately 2,000,000 clones listed, 93% are singletons. Source material: naive CD8+ T cells from PBMCs. The receptors stem from a man between 18 and 29 years old in good health. Some clones in this sample may be carry-over from other donors' samples.

This chain joins TRBV5-6 and TRBJ2-1; D gene ambiguous. V dropped 1 base and J dropped 10 bases, with 15 bases sitting between them. CDR3 length: 14 amino acids. Germline V CDR1 and CDR2: SGHDT, YYEEEE. Here the CDR3 reads CASSLSSGLWEQFF. Written as DNA, the CDR3 is TGTGCCAGCAGCTTGTCCTCGGGCTTATGGGAGCAGTTCTTC.

The chain uses TRBV9 and TRBJ2-1, with 12 bases aligning to TRBD1. From germline, CDR1 is SGDLS and CDR2 YYNGEE. Trimming at V came to 5 bases and at J to 7 bases, leaving 10 bases not matched to a gene. This CDR3 spans 16 amino acids. In DNA form, the CDR3 reads TGTGCCAGCAGTGGCTCGGGACAGGGGGCAATTAATGAGCAGTTCTTC. As protein: CASSGSGQGAINEQFF.

Comment on this clone: Other DNA variants within this sample encode the same CDR3. This chain links TRBV10-3 with TRBJ1-2, with D possibly being TRBD1 (5 bases). Germline values: CDR1 ENHRY, CDR2 SYGVKD. The CDR3 contains 13 residues. V dropped 0 bases and J dropped 5 bases, with 7 bases sitting between them. The CDR3 loop is CAISESAGYGYTF. The DNA for the CDR3 is TGTGCCATCAGTGAGTCGGCAGGGTATGGCTACACCTTC.

The chain is built from TRBV27 and TRBJ2-7; weak D call: TRBD2 (5 bases). The V end lost 0 bases, the J end lost 5 bases, and 14 bases lay between the germline ends. The germline gives CDR1 MNHEY, CDR2 SMNVEV (reference sequence). The CDR3 is 15 residues long. CDR3 nucleotide sequence: TGTGCCAGCAGTTTATCGAGGGCTAGGTTGCACGAGCAGTACTTC. This translates into CASSLSRARLHEQYF.

Turning to this clone: The junction and the germline gene differ at one end; a read error may be behind it. The CDR3 DNA reads TGCGTCAGCAGCTTGGATAGGGCCATCGAGGGGCGGGAGGTCTGGGGTGAGCAGTTCTTC. It codes for CVSSLDRAIEGREVWGEQFF. The genes are TRBV5-1 and TRBJ2-1, with 8 positions matching TRBD2. This CDR3 contains 20 residues. The germline gives CDR1 SGHRS, CDR2 YFSETQ.

The chain carries TRBV9 and TRBJ2-3; 9 bases match TRBD2. Germline loops: CDR1 SGDLS, CDR2 YYNGEE. The CDR3 is 17 residues long. V lost 3 bases and J lost 2; bases outside the gene matches: 10. The CDR3, as DNA: TGTGCCAGCAGCGCCGCCCCCCTAGCGGGATTCACAGATACGCAGTATTTT. Translation: CASSAAPLAGFTDTQYF.

This chain joins TRBV29-1 and TRBJ2-1; 8 bases line up with TRBD1. This CDR3 region has 17 residues. V shed 6 bases and J 9 bases; nucleotides not matched to a gene: 22. Germline lookup yields CDR1 SQVTM and CDR2 ANQGSEA. The CDR3 loop is CSVPGVGQGATGGEQFF. The CDR3 DNA follows: TGCAGCGTACCCGGGGTGGGTCAGGGGGCGACAGGAGGTGAGCAGTTCTTC.

This chain uses TRBV4-1 with TRBJ1-2, with TRBD1 as a possible D gene (6 bases). CDR3 size: 17 residues. The germline V and J ends were trimmed by 4 bases and 1 base, with 19 bases remaining between them. Looked up from germline, CDR1 is MGHRA and CDR2 is YSYEKL. CDR3 sequence: CASSLLPDRKSNYGYTF. The DNA for the CDR3 is TGCGCCAGCAGCCTTCTCCCCGACAGGAAGAGTAACTATGGCTACACCTTC.

This chain links TRBV27 with TRBJ2-2; TRBD1 matches at 8 bases. The CDR3 is 16 residues long. Germline CDR1 reads MNHEY; CDR2 reads SMNVEV (reference sequence). V shed 4 bases, J shed 4 bases, and the junction held 8 bases outside the gene matches. The CDR3 nucleotides are TGTGCCAGCAGTTATAGGACAGGGAGTATCACCGGGGAGCTGTTTTTT. Its translation is CASSYRTGSITGELFF.

The chain employs TRBV10-3 and TRBJ2-1; 8 bases line up with TRBD1. CDR1 ENHRY and CDR2 SYGVKD come from the germline V gene. Trimming took 0 bases from V and 5 from J; bases not matched to a gene: 12. CDR3 size: 18 residues. The CDR3 spells CAISESSPPTTGDNEQFF. CDR3 sequence (DNA): TGTGCCATCAGTGAGTCATCCCCCCCCACGACAGGGGACAATGAGCAGTTCTTC.

The chain carries TRBV7-9 and TRBJ2-1; 10 bases are a match to TRBD2. V was pared by 5 bases and J by 6 bases, with 10 bases of the junction left unmatched. This CDR3 is 16 amino acids long. Germline CDR1 SEHNR, CDR2 FQNEAQ (reference sequence). CDR3 nucleotide sequence: TGTGCCAGCAGCGAAAGTAGGGCTAGCGGGAGCAATGAGCAGTTCTTC. As protein: CASSESRASGSNEQFF.

CDR3 region: CASSLNDRDEQYF. The CDR3 DNA reads as TGTGCCAGCAGCCTAAACGACAGGGACGAGCAGTACTTC. The gene calls are TRBV6-5 and TRBJ2-7, with 7 nucleotides matching TRBD1. This CDR3 is built from 13 residues. Per the germline V gene, CDR1 is MNHEY and CDR2 is SVGAGI. J gave up 5 bases and V 6 bases, and 7 bases lay outside the gene matches.

The chain carries TRBV19 and TRBJ2-2; 8 nucleotides align to TRBD1. The CDR3 has 14 residues. Trimming cost V 6 bases and J 4 bases; bases outside gene matches: 4. Looked up from germline, CDR1 is LNHDA and CDR2 is SQIVND (reference sequence). CDR3 in DNA: TGTGCCAGTAGAAGGACAGGGAGCACCGGGGAGCTGTTTTTT. This gives the protein CASRRTGSTGELFF.

On this clone: The sample carries other DNA sequences with the same CDR3. The DNA of the CDR3 is TGCGCCAGCAGCTTGGGTACCGGGCCAGCCTACGAGCAGTACTTC. Translated, it gives CASSLGTGPAYEQYF. V and J are TRBV5-1 and TRBJ2-7, with D hard to call. Trimming took 0 bases from V and 2 from J, leaving 12 bases between them. The CDR3 is 15 amino acids. Germline V gene sequence: CDR1 SGHRS, CDR2 YFSETQ.

This chain connects TRBV7-9 to TRBJ2-3; TRBD1 agrees at 7 bases. Per the germline V gene, CDR1 is SEHNR and CDR2 is FQNEAQ (reference sequence). There are 13 residues in the CDR3. V shed 6 bases and J 7 bases; nucleotides not matched to a gene: 7. CDR3 sequence (DNA): TGTGCCAGCAGTACAGACAGGGAGCATACGCAGTATTTT. Protein sequence: CASSTDREHTQYF.

Remarks on this clone: The sample carries other DNA sequences with the same CDR3. Here the CDR3 DNA reads TGTGCCTGGAGTGTCGGGACAGGGGGAACTGAAGCTTTCTTT. Translating gives CAWSVGTGGTEAFF. The rearrangement uses TRBV30 and TRBJ1-1; 11 bases align to TRBD1. This CDR3 has 14 residues. Trimming removed 0 bases from V and 5 bases from J; junction bases left unmatched: 2. Germline assignment: CDR1 GTSNPN and CDR2 SVGIG (reference sequence).